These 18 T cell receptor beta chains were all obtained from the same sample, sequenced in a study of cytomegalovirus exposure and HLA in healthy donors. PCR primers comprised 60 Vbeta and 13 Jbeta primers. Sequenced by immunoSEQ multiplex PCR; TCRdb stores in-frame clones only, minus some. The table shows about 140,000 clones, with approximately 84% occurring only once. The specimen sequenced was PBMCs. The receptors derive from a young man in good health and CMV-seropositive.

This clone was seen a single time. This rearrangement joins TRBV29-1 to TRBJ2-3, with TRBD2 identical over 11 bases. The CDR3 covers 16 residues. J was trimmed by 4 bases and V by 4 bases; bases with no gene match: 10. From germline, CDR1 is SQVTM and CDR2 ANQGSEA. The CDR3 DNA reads TGCAGCGTTGGGGAGGGACTAGCGGAAGGGGCAGATACGCAGTATTTT. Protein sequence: CSVGEGLAEGADTQYF.

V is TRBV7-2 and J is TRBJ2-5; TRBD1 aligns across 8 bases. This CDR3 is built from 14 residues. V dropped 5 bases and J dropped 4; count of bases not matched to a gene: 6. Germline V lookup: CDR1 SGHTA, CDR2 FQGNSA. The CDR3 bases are TGTGCCAGCAGCGTAGACAGGGGAGGAGAGACCCAGTACTTC. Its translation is CASSVDRGGETQYF.

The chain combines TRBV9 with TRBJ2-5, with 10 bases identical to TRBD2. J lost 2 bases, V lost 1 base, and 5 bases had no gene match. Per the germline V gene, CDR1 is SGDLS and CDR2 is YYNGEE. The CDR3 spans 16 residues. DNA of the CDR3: TGTGCCAGCAGCGTACTAGCGGGGGAGATACAAGAGACCCAGTACTTC. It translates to CASSVLAGEIQETQYF. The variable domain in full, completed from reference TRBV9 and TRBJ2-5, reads DSGVTQTPKHLITATGQRVTLRCSPRSGDLSVYWYQQSLDQGLQFLIQYYNGEERAKGNILERFSAQQFPDLHSELNLSSLELGDSALYFCASSVLAGEIQETQYFGPGTRLLVL.

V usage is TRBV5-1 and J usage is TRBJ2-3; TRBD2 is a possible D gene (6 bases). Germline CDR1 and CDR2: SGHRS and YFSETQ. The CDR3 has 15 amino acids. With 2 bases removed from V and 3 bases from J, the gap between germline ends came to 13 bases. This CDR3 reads CASSLRPGETDTQYF. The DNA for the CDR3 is TGCGCCAGCAGCTTACGGCCGGGAGAGACAGATACGCAGTATTTT.

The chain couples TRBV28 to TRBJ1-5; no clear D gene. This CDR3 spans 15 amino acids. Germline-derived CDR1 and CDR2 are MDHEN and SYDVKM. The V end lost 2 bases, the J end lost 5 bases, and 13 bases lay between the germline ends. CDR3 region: CASSLKGFGDQPQHF. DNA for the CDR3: TGTGCCAGCAGTTTAAAGGGTTTCGGGGATCAGCCCCAGCATTTT.

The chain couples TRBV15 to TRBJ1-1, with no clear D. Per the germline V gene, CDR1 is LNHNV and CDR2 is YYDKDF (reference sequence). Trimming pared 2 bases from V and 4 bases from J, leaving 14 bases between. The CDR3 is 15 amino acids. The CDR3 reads CATSRPRGEVTEAFF. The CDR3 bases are TGTGCCACCAGCAGACCTCGGGGTGAGGTCACTGAAGCTTTCTTT.

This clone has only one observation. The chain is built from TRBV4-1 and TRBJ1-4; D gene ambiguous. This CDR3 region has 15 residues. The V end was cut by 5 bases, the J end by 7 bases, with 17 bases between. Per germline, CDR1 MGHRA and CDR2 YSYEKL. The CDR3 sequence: CASSYSTEAFEKLFF. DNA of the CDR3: TGCGCCAGCAGCTACTCAACGGAGGCGTTTGAAAAACTGTTTTTT.

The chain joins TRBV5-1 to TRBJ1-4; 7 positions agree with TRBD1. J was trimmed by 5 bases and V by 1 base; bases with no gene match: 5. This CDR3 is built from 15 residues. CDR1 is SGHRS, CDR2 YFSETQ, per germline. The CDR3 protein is CASSLIGRGNEKLFF. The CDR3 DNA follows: TGCGCCAGCAGCTTGATAGGCAGGGGGAATGAAAAACTGTTTTTT.

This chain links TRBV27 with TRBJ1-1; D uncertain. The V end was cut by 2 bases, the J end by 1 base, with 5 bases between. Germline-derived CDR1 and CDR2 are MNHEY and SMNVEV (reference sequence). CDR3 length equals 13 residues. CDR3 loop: CASSLGSNTEAFF. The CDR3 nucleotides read TGTGCCAGCAGTTTAGGCTCGAACACTGAAGCTTTCTTT.

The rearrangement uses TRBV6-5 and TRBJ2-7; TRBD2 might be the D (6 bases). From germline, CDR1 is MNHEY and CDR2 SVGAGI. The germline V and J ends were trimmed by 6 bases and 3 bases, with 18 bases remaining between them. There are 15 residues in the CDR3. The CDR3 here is CASSKTIGTFYEQYF. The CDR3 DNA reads TGTGCCAGCAGCAAAACCATCGGGACTTTCTACGAGCAGTACTTC.

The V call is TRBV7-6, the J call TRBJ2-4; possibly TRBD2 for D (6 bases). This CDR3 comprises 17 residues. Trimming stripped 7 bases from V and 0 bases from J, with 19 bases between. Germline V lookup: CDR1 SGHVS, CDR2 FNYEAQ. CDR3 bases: TGTGCCAGCAACCCCTCTTCGGGGGAAGGAGCCAAAAACATTCAGTACTTC. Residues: CASNPSSGEGAKNIQYF.

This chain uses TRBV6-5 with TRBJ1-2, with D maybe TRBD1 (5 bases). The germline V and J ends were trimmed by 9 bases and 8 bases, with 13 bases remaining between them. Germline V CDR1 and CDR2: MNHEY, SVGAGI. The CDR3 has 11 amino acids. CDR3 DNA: TGTGCCAGTAGGAGGGGTTCGGGCTACACCTTC. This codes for CASRRGSGYTF.

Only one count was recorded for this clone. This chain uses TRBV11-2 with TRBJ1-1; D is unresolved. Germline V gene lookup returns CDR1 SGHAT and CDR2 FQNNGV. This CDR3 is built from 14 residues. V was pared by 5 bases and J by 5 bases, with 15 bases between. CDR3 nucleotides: TGTGCCAGCAGCAGCGCACTAGAGGGTACTGAAGCTTTCTTT. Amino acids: CASSSALEGTEAFF.

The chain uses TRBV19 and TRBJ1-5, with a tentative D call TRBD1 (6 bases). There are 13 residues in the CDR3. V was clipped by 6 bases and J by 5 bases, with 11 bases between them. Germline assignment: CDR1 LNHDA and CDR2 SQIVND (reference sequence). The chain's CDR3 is CASRLGGDQPQHF. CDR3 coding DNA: TGTGCCAGTAGACTAGGGGGGGATCAGCCCCAGCATTTT.

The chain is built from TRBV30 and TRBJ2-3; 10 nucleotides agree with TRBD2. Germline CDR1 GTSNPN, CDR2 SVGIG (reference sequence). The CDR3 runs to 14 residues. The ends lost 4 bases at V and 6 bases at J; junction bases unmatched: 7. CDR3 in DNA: TGTGCCTGGAAAAAGCGGGGGGGCATGGATACGCAGTATTTT. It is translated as CAWKKRGGMDTQYF.

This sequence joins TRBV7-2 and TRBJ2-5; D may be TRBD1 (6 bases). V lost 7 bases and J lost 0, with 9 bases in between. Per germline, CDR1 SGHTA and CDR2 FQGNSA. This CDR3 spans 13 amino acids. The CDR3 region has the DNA TGTGCCAGCACGAGGGGGAACCAAGAGACCCAGTACTTC. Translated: CASTRGNQETQYF.

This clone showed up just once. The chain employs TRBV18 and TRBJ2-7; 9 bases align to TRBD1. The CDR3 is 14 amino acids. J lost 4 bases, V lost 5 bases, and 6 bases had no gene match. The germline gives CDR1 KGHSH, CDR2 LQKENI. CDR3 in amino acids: CASSSRDRAYEQYF. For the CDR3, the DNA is TGTGCCAGCTCATCCCGGGACAGGGCGTACGAGCAGTACTTC. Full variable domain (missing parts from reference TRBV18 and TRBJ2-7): NAGVMQNPRHLVRRRGQEARLRCSPMKGHSHVYWYRQLPEEGLKFMVYLQKENIIDESGMPKERFSAEFPKEGPSILRIQQVVRGDSAAYFCASSSRDRAYEQYFGPGTRLTVT.

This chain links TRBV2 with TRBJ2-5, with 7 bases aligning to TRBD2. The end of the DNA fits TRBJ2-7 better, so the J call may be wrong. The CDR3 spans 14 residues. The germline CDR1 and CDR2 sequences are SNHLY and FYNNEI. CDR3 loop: CASSLAVSSYEQYF. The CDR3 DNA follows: TGTGCCAGCAGCCTAGCGGTTAGCTCCTACGAGCAGTACTTC.